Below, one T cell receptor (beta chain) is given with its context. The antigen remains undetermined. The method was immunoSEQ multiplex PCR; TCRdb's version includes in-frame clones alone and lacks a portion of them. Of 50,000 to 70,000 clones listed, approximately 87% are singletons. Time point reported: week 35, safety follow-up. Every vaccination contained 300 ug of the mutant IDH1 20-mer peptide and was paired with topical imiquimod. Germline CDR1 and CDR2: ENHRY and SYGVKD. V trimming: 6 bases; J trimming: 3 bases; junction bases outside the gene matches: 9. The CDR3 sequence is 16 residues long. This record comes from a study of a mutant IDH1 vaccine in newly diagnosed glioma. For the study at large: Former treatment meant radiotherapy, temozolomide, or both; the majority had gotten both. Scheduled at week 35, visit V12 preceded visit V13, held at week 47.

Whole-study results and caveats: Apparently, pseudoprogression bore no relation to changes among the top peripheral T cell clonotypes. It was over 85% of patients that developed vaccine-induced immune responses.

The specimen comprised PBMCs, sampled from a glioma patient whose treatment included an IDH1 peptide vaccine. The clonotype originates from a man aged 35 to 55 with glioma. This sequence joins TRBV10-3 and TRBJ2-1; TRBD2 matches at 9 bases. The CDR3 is CAISPQGTSFYNEQFF. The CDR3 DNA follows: TGTGCCATCAGCCCACAGGGGACTAGCTTCTACAATGAGCAGTTCTTC.